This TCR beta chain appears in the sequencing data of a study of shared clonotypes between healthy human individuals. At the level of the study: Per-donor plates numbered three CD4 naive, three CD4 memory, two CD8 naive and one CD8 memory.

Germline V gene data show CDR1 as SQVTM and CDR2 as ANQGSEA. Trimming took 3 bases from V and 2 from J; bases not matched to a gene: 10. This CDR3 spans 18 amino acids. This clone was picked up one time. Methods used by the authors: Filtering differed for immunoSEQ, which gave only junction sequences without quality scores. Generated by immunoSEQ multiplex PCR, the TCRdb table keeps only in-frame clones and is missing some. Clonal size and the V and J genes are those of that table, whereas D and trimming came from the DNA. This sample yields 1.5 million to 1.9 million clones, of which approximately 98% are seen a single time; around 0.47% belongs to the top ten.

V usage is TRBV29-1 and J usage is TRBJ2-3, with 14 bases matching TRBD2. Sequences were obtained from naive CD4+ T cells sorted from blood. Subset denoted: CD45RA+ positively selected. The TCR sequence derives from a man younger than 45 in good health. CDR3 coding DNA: TGCAGCGTTGATCCTCGGACTAGCGGGAGGTCCACCACAGATACGCAGTATTTT. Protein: CSVDPRTSGRSTTDTQYF.